This TCR beta chain was captured by sequencing in a study of human T cells and chemical hapten exposure. Study background: Patch testing was performed with 0.01% DPC on the upper back, with reading at 6 days.

As for time point: pre-sensitization, week 0. Treatment meaning: therapeutic diphenylcyclopropenone sensitization with weekly scalp DPC. Trimming removed 3 bases from V and 8 bases from J; junction bases left unmatched: 6. This CDR3 is 14 amino acids long. Germline V gene sequence: CDR1 SGHTA, CDR2 FQGNSA. TCRdb independently ran MiXCR on the RACE reads; one entry per CDR3 protein. The table includes about 89,000 distinct CDR3 sequences, less than 14% detected once. This clonotype was detected ten times or more. This TCR was sampled from a woman in her fifties or sixties with alopecia areata. Some clones in this sample may be carry-over from other donors' samples. The specimen was whole blood, collected in connection with sensitization to the hapten diphenylcyclopropenone (DPC). This chain links TRBV7-2 with TRBJ1-4; TRBD1 matches 7 bases. CDR3 coding DNA: TGTGCCAGCAGCTTTCGACAGGGAGGAGAAAAACTGTTTTTT. Protein sequence: CASSFRQGGEKLFF. The complete variable domain, with remaining parts taken from reference TRBV7-2 and TRBJ1-4, reads GAGVSQSPSNKVTEKGKDVELRCDPISGHTALYWYRQSLGQGLEFLIYFQGNSAPDKSGLPSDRFSAERTGGSVSTLTIQRTQQEDSAVYLCASSFRQGGEKLFFGSGTQLSVL.